Sequencing of this T cell receptor beta chain was carried out in a study of T cell clonality in common variable immunodeficiency. Ten or more counts support this clone. The read gets to within 3 residues of the CDR3 end, and the germline J gene fills in the rest. Germline lookup yields CDR1 SGHRS and CDR2 YFSETQ. The V gene end was trimmed by 1 base and the J gene end by 3 bases; junction bases not matched to a gene: 6. The CDR3 loop spans 15 amino acids. This table comes from immunoSEQ multiplex PCR, and its TCRdb copy is limited to in-frame clones, with some not included. In total the sample includes about 35,000 clones, none of them seen once.

The J gene is TRBJ2-5, the V gene TRBV5-1; TRBD2 matches 7 bases. This receptor was identified in a person aged 18 to 75 in good health. Source material: peripheral blood mononuclear cells. The CDR3 bases that were read are TGCGCCAGCAGCTTGCAATGGGCGGGAGAAGAGACC. Amino acid sequence: CASSLQWAGEET. The whole CDR3 region reads CASSLQWAGEETQYF.